Each of the 30 T cell receptor beta chains below was sequenced from the same sample in a study of cytomegalovirus exposure and HLA in healthy donors. PCR primers comprised 60 Vbeta and 13 Jbeta primers. Sequencing was performed with immunoSEQ multiplex PCR; in TCRdb, only in-frame clones are kept and a portion is missing. The sample lists fewer than 130,000 clones, 76% occurring once. Sequencing was carried out using PBMCs. Every receptor here comes from a man aged 30 to 39 in good health and CMV-seropositive.

This clone has just one count. This chain uses TRBV5-1 with TRBJ2-3; 7 bases fit TRBD2. Germline values: CDR1 SGHRS, CDR2 YFSETQ. V lost 4 bases and J lost 6; bases outside the gene matches: 8. This CDR3 has 14 residues. The CDR3 loop is CASSLGGEVDTQYF. The CDR3 DNA reads TGCGCCAGCAGCCTGGGGGGGGAAGTGGATACGCAGTATTTT.

The rearrangement joins TRBV7-2 to TRBJ1-5; D is unresolved. Germline V CDR1 and CDR2: SGHTA, FQGNSA. V dropped 1 base and J dropped 3 bases, with 10 bases sitting between them. This CDR3 has 15 residues. The CDR3 coding sequence is TGTGCCAGCAGCTTAGGCGAGAACGACAATCAGCCCCAGCATTTT. This codes for CASSLGENDNQPQHF.

The V gene is TRBV27, the J gene TRBJ2-7, with unresolved D. CDR3 length: 11 amino acids. V was pared by 5 bases and J by 3 bases, with 5 bases between. Germline loops: CDR1 MNHEY, CDR2 SMNVEV (reference sequence). This chain's CDR3 is CASSPYYEQYF. In nucleotides, the CDR3 is TGTGCCAGCAGTCCTTACTACGAGCAGTACTTC.

This chain joins TRBV9 and TRBJ2-3; TRBD1 matches 7 bases. CDR1 is SGDLS and CDR2 is YYNGEE in the germline V gene. There are 14 residues in the CDR3. Germline trimming cut 7 bases from V and 1 base from J; bases unmatched to any gene: 6. CDR3 nucleotides: TGTGCCAGCTCGACAGGGTTGGGCACAGATACGCAGTATTTT. It translates to CASSTGLGTDTQYF.

V and J are TRBV27 and TRBJ1-5; TRBD1 aligns across 7 bases. The V gene end was trimmed by 2 bases and the J gene end by 2 bases; junction bases not matched to a gene: 0. The CDR3 has 14 amino acids. Germline loops: CDR1 MNHEY, CDR2 SMNVEV (reference sequence). CDR3 protein: CASSLTGGNQPQHF. CDR3 in DNA: TGTGCCAGCAGTTTAACAGGGGGCAATCAGCCCCAGCATTTT.

A few counts support this clone. The gene calls are TRBV7-2 and TRBJ2-1; TRBD2 agrees at 12 bases. There are 15 residues in the CDR3. In germline, CDR1 is SGHTA, CDR2 FQGNSA. J gave up 9 bases and V 5 bases, and 8 bases lay outside the gene matches. The CDR3 region is CASSTLAGGSLEQFF. The CDR3 DNA follows: TGTGCCAGCAGCACCCTAGCGGGGGGGAGTCTTGAGCAGTTCTTC.

J is TRBJ2-1 and V is TRBV7-2; 10 bases agree with TRBD1. The CDR3 extends over 16 amino acids. V was clipped by 5 bases and J by 2 bases; unmatched bases: 6. Germline-derived CDR1 and CDR2 are SGHTA and FQGNSA. The CDR3 nucleotides read TGTGCCAGCAGCCCCATGACAGGGGGCCCCTACAATGAGCAGTTCTTC. It encodes CASSPMTGGPYNEQFF. Complete variable domain (other parts from reference TRBV7-2 and TRBJ2-1): GAGVSQSPSNKVTEKGKDVELRCDPISGHTALYWYRQSLGQGLEFLIYFQGNSAPDKSGLPSDRFSAERTGGSVSTLTIQRTQQEDSAVYLCASSPMTGGPYNEQFFGPGTRLTVL.

The CDR3 loop reads CASSPGDSQETQYF. CDR3 bases: TGTGCCAGCAGCCCCGGGGACAGCCAAGAGACCCAGTACTTC. The rearrangement uses TRBV7-9 and TRBJ2-5, with 7 bases identical to TRBD1. The CDR3 has 14 amino acids. V lost 5 bases to trimming and J lost 1 base; unmatched junction nucleotides: 4. Germline V CDR1 and CDR2: SEHNR, FQNEAQ (reference sequence).

This sequence joins TRBV11-2 and TRBJ1-6, with 9 bases lining up with TRBD1. Trimming took 0 bases from V and 7 from J; bases not matched to a gene: 4. The CDR3 sequence is 16 residues long. Germline V lookup: CDR1 SGHAT, CDR2 FQNNGV. CDR3 coding DNA: TGTGCCAGCAGCTTAGATCAAGGACAGGGGAATTCACCCCTCCACTTT. Its protein is CASSLDQGQGNSPLHF. Supplemented by reference TRBV11-2 and TRBJ1-6, the full variable domain reads EAGVAQSPRYKIIEKRQSVAFWCNPISGHATLYWYQQILGQGPKLLIQFQNNGVVDDSQLPKDRFSAERLKGVDSTLKIQPAKLEDSAVYLCASSLDQGQGNSPLHFGNGTRLTVT.

In its sample, this clone was seen a few times. V is TRBV2 and J is TRBJ2-7; TRBD2 might be the D (7 bases). The V end was cut by 11 bases, the J end by 5 bases, with 13 bases between. This CDR3 spans 11 amino acids. Germline CDR1 reads SNHLY; CDR2 reads FYNNEI. DNA of the CDR3: TGTGCCCGGGGGGCAAGGGACGAGCAGTACTTC. It encodes CARGARDEQYF. Based on the CDR3 plus reference TRBV2 and TRBJ2-7, the full variable domain is EPEVTQTPSHQVTQMGQEVILRCVPISNHLYFYWYRQILGQKVEFLVSFYNNEISEKSEIFDDQFSVERPDGSNFTLKIRSTKLEDSAMYFCARGARDEQYFGPGTRLTVT.

A single count supports this clone. The rearrangement joins TRBV7-7 to TRBJ2-5; TRBD2 matches at 9 bases. Trimming took 5 bases from V and 9 from J; bases not matched to a gene: 7. Germline values: CDR1 SSHAT, CDR2 FNYEAQ (reference sequence). CDR3 length: 13 residues. This CDR3 is CASSPGLARPQYF. The DNA for the CDR3 is TGTGCCAGCAGCCCGGGACTAGCTCGGCCCCAGTACTTC.

This clone appeared once. This rearrangement joins TRBV4-3 to TRBJ2-3, with 9 bases lining up with TRBD2. Germline V CDR1 and CDR2: LGHNA, YSLEER. This CDR3 has 19 residues. The ends lost 2 bases at V and 2 bases at J; junction bases unmatched: 14. The CDR3 loop reads CASSQTRLGGGASTDTQYF. DNA for the CDR3: TGCGCCAGCAGCCAAACCCGACTAGGCGGGGGGGCCTCCACAGATACGCAGTATTTT.

The genes are TRBV2 and TRBJ2-7, with 10 bases aligning to TRBD2. Germline V gene lookup returns CDR1 SNHLY and CDR2 FYNNEI. Trimming at V came to 5 bases and at J to 5 bases, leaving 6 bases not matched to a gene. The CDR3 has 14 amino acids. CDR3 sequence reads: CASSSLAGSHEQYF. CDR3 in DNA: TGTGCCAGCAGTTCACTAGCGGGGTCCCACGAGCAGTACTTC.

This clone turned up a few times. The gene calls are TRBV19 and TRBJ1-2, with D possibly matching TRBD1 (5 bases). The germline V gene has CDR1 LNHDA and CDR2 SQIVND (reference sequence). The germline V and J ends were trimmed by 6 bases and 4 bases, with 15 bases remaining between them. The CDR3 covers 14 residues. The CDR3 is CASRSGGALYGYTF. CDR3 nucleotides: TGTGCCAGTAGATCCGGCGGGGCCCTCTATGGCTACACCTTC.

This sequence joins TRBV5-6 and TRBJ1-4; TRBD1 agrees at 7 bases. The CDR3 totals 17 residues. V lost 0 bases, J lost 3 bases, and 8 bases stayed unmatched. CDR1 is SGHDT and CDR2 is YYEEEE in the germline V gene. The CDR3 DNA reads as TGTGCCAGCAGCTTGGGAGACGTGGGGACAGCTAATGAAAAACTGTTTTTT. This encodes CASSLGDVGTANEKLFF. Full variable domain (rest looked up from reference TRBV5-6 and TRBJ1-4): DAGVTQSPTHLIKTRGQQVTLRCSPKSGHDTVSWYQQALGQGPQFIFQYYEEEERQRGNFPDRFSGHQFPNYSSELNVNALLLGDSALYLCASSLGDVGTANEKLFFGSGTQLSVL.

The J gene is TRBJ1-5, the V gene TRBV25-1, with D hard to call. V shed 2 bases and J shed 6 bases, with 8 bases lying between them. Germline V CDR1 and CDR2: MGHDK, SYGVNS. The CDR3 is 13 residues long. The CDR3 DNA follows: TGTGCCAGCAGTGAACCCGCAGGTCAGCCCCAGCATTTT. This gives the protein CASSEPAGQPQHF.

V and J are TRBV6-5 and TRBJ1-4; 7 bases fit TRBD1. Germline values: CDR1 MNHEY, CDR2 SVGAGI. The CDR3 covers 15 residues. V was clipped by 5 bases and J by 5 bases; unmatched bases: 8. The CDR3 region has the DNA TGTGCCAGCAGTCGTCGACAGGGTCCAAATGAAAAACTGTTTTTT. Its translation is CASSRRQGPNEKLFF.

The sample holds a few counts of this clone. The chain has TRBV9 and TRBJ2-1, with TRBD1 matching 7 bases. Germline assignment: CDR1 SGDLS and CDR2 YYNGEE. The CDR3 runs to 16 residues. V lost 3 bases, J lost 2 bases, and 8 bases stayed unmatched. The CDR3 protein is CASSDPQGIPYNEQFF. The CDR3 DNA is TGTGCCAGCAGCGATCCACAGGGGATACCCTACAATGAGCAGTTCTTC. The full variable domain, in which reference TRBV9 and TRBJ2-1 provide the parts outside the CDR3, is DSGVTQTPKHLITATGQRVTLRCSPRSGDLSVYWYQQSLDQGLQFLIQYYNGEERAKGNILERFSAQQFPDLHSELNLSSLELGDSALYFCASSDPQGIPYNEQFFGPGTRLTVL.

The V call is TRBV27, the J call TRBJ1-2; 9 bases are a match to TRBD1. CDR1 is MNHEY, CDR2 SMNVEV, per germline (reference sequence). V lost 2 bases and J lost 6; bases outside the gene matches: 7. CDR3 length: 15 residues. The CDR3 nucleotides are TGTGCCAGCAGTTTAGCCCTGGACAGGGGTCATGGCTACACCTTC. It translates to CASSLALDRGHGYTF.

The chain couples TRBV5-4 to TRBJ2-1; D possibly corresponds to TRBD2 (7 bases). CDR1 and CDR2 from the germline V gene are SGHNT and YYREEE (reference sequence). The CDR3 length is 18 residues. V dropped 2 bases and J dropped 2 bases, with 20 bases sitting between them. The CDR3 nucleotides read TGTGCCAGCAGCTTTGAGCCTTTAGGGGGGGGCCCCTACAATGAGCAGTTCTTC. This gives the protein CASSFEPLGGGPYNEQFF.

A word on this clone: The junction shows a germline mismatch at one end, possibly a read error. The chain has TRBV6-1 and TRBJ2-7; D unresolved. Germline values: CDR1 MNHNS, CDR2 SASEGT. The CDR3 loop spans 10 amino acids. As DNA, the CDR3 is TGTGCCAGCAGTGACTACGGGCAGTACTTC. Residues: CASSDYGQYF.

The chain links TRBV27 to TRBJ1-6; TRBD1 agrees at 8 bases. This CDR3 region has 17 residues. The J segment lost 0 bases and the V segment lost 8 bases, leaving 9 bases of the junction unmatched. Looked up from germline, CDR1 is MNHEY and CDR2 is SMNVEV (reference sequence). Here the CDR3 DNA reads TGTGCCAGCGGAGGGGACAGGCAGTACTCCTATAATTCACCCCTCCACTTT. This codes for CASGGDRQYSYNSPLHF.

The chain couples TRBV2 to TRBJ2-1; the match to TRBD2 covers 9 bases. The junction had 12 bases not matched to a gene; V was cut back by 2 bases and J by 7 bases. Germline V lookup: CDR1 SNHLY, CDR2 FYNNEI. This CDR3 is 17 amino acids long. This CDR3 is CASSENGGGGVKNEQFF. DNA for the CDR3: TGTGCCAGCAGTGAAAACGGGGGCGGGGGGGTGAAAAATGAGCAGTTCTTC.

The chain joins TRBV10-3 to TRBJ2-7, with 14 bases matching TRBD2. V lost 10 bases to trimming and J lost 3 bases; unmatched junction nucleotides: 2. The CDR3 totals 13 residues. Germline V gives CDR1 ENHRY, CDR2 SYGVKD. The CDR3 spells CATGTSGGYEQYF. CDR3 in DNA: TGTGCCACCGGGACTAGCGGGGGCTACGAGCAGTACTTC.

In its sample, this clone was seen a few times. The V and J genes are TRBV6-1 and TRBJ2-7; TRBD1 matches 8 bases. The CDR3 sequence is 14 residues long. Germline CDR1 MNHNS, CDR2 SASEGT. V gave up 6 bases and J gave up 6 bases; unmatched junction bases: 10. The CDR3 DNA reads as TGTGCCAGCAGGGGGGGACAGGACCTTTCCGAGCAGTACTTC. Translation: CASRGGQDLSEQYF.

The chain recombines TRBV28 with TRBJ1-2; 7 positions match TRBD1. V lost 5 bases, J lost 3 bases, and 6 bases stayed unmatched. Germline V gene data show CDR1 as MDHEN and CDR2 as SYDVKM. The CDR3 is 14 residues long. DNA for the CDR3: TGTGCCAGCAGTCTGGACAGGCCGTACTATGGCTACACCTTC. Translating gives CASSLDRPYYGYTF.

The chain employs TRBV28 and TRBJ2-2, with 11 bases fitting TRBD2. Germline V gene lookup returns CDR1 MDHEN and CDR2 SYDVKM. The CDR3 is made up of 19 amino acids. V dropped 4 bases and J dropped 0; count of bases not matched to a gene: 10. CDR3 coding DNA: TGTGCCAGCAGTTCAATTCCGACTAGCGGGGCCGCGAACACCGGGGAGCTGTTTTTT. Encoded protein: CASSSIPTSGAANTGELFF.

This clone has more than one count but fewer than ten. V usage is TRBV5-1 and J usage is TRBJ1-5; TRBD1 matches 7 bases. Germline V gene lookup returns CDR1 SGHRS and CDR2 YFSETQ. V trimming: 4 bases; J trimming: 4 bases; junction bases outside the gene matches: 2. This CDR3 is built from 13 residues. CDR3 protein: CASSQGVNQPQHF. Here the CDR3 DNA reads TGCGCCAGCAGCCAGGGGGTGAATCAGCCCCAGCATTTT. The variable domain in full, completed from reference TRBV5-1 and TRBJ1-5, reads KAGVTQTPRYLIKTRGQQVTLSCSPISGHRSVSWYQQTPGQGLQFLFEYFSETQRNKGNFPGRFSGRQFSNSRSEMNVSTLELGDSALYLCASSQGVNQPQHFGDGTRLSIL.

This clone has a handful of counts. This chain links TRBV27 with TRBJ2-6, with D possibly being TRBD2 (5 bases). This CDR3 has 18 amino acids. Deletions cut 5 bases from V and 0 bases from J, with 17 bases between. Germline V lookup: CDR1 MNHEY, CDR2 SMNVEV (reference sequence). The CDR3 region has the DNA TGTGCCAGCAGTCCAACAGAGGGCCTGAGCTCTGGGGCCAACGTCCTGACTTTC. Amino acid sequence: CASSPTEGLSSGANVLTF.

V and J are TRBV7-2 and TRBJ2-7; 11 positions match TRBD2. This CDR3 has 15 residues. The germline V gene encodes CDR1 SGHTA and CDR2 FQGNSA. J was trimmed by 0 bases and V by 5 bases; bases with no gene match: 3. The CDR3 DNA sequence: TGTGCCAGCAGCCTTAGCGGGGGGGACTCCTACGAGCAGTACTTC. It specifies CASSLSGGDSYEQYF.